A selection of T cell receptor beta chains follows, all from one sample in a study of T cell responses to AZD1222 COVID-19 vaccine. Repertoires were generated with immunoSEQ multiplex PCR, while TCRdb's copy carries only in-frame clones and drops some. The sample holds 45,000 to 70,000 clones, about 86% seen once. Source: peripheral blood, taken on day 0 of AZD1222 vaccination. Receptors originate from an adult in good health. Both conserved end residues are part of each CDR3. The D gene is left open where the match is weak. Size is omitted from some rows. Given values are once, few, many or a class for expanded clones.

D	V	J	length	size	CDR3	DNA
.	TRBV7-8	TRBJ2-1	12	.	CASSLQVNEQFF	TGTGCCAGCAGCCTCCAGGTCAATGAGCAGTTCTTC
.	TRBV11-2	TRBJ2-6	15	.	CASSRDSSGANVLTF	TGTGCCAGCAGCCGAGACAGCTCTGGGGCCAACGTCCTGACTTTC
TRBD1	TRBV7-7	TRBJ2-1	16	.	CASSFGTGKAYNEQFF	TGTGCTAGCAGCTTCGGGACAGGAAAAGCCTACAATGAGCAGTTCTTC
TRBD1	TRBV9	TRBJ1-4	16	few	CASSVGQGGPNEKLFF	TGTGCCAGCAGCGTAGGACAGGGGGGACCTAATGAAAAACTGTTTTTT
.	TRBV5-4	TRBJ2-4	14	.	CASSLEAGQNIQYF	TGTGCCAGCAGCTTGGAGGCGGGCCAGAACATTCAGTACTTC
.	TRBV6-2/TRBV6-3	TRBJ1-5	14	once	CASSFQGANQPQHF	TGTGCCAGCAGTTTTCAGGGAGCCAATCAGCCCCAGCATTTT
.	TRBV14	TRBJ2-7	13	medium-sized	CASSPRQFHEQYF	TGTGCCAGCAGCCCTAGACAGTTCCACGAGCAGTACTTC
.	TRBV9	TRBJ2-7	12	.	CASSAGGYEQYF	TGTGCCAGCAGCGCCGGGGGATACGAGCAGTACTTC
.	TRBV6-5	TRBJ2-7	14	.	CASNRGRGAYEQYF	TGTGCCAGCAACCGGGGCAGGGGGGCCTACGAGCAGTACTTC
TRBD2	TRBV4-1	TRBJ2-7	16	.	CASSLEFGRARNEQYF	TGCGCCAGCAGCCTCGAGTTCGGGAGGGCCAGGAACGAGCAGTACTTC